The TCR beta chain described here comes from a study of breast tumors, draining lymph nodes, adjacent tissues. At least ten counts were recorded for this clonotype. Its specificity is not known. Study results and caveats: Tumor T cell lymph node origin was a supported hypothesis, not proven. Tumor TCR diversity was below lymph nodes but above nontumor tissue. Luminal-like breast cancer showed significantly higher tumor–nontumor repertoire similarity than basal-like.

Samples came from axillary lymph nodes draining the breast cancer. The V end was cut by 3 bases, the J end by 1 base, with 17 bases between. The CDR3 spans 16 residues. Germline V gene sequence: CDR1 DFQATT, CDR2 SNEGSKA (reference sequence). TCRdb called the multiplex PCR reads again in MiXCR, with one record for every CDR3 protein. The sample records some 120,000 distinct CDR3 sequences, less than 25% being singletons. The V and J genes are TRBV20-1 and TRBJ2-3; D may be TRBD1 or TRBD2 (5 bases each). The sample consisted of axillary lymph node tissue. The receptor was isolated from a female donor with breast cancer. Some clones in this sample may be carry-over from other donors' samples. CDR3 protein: CSARDDQVGGTDTQYF. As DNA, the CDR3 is TGCAGTGCTAGGGACGACCAGGTGGGGGGCACAGATACGCAGTATTTT.